The T cell receptor beta chain described here comes from a study of CD8 T cells in ankylosing spondylitis. Study results and limitations: Disease-linked clones bore a CD8+ phenotype, appearing relatively rarely in peripheral blood.

By quantitative 5'-RACE with molecular barcodes, the TCR beta libraries were made. TCRdb ran MiXCR on the 5' RACE reads and lists one entry per CDR3 protein. The table shows 350,000 to 400,000 distinct CDR3 sequences, with roughly 20% occurring only once. V lost 9 bases to trimming and J lost 6 bases, with 18 bases between them. The CDR3 is 13 residues long. CDR1 and CDR2 from the germline V gene are MNHNS and SASEGT. This clonotype occurred a few times. Its specificity is unknown. Specimen: blood, either unsorted or a sorted T cell fraction (not recorded which). This TCR was recovered from a male donor with ankylosing spondylitis or in good health (not recorded which). The rearrangement links TRBV6-1 to TRBJ2-7; D unresolved. The CDR3 loop reads CASSAGSRAEQYF. Here the CDR3 DNA reads TGTGCCAGTTCCGCCGGCAGTCGGGCCGAGCAGTACTTC.